This T cell receptor beta chain was sequenced for a study of blood T cell repertoires in COVID-19 (TCRdb year 2020). About the study as a whole: Samples from collaborators originated in the United States, Italy and Spain and spanned both the acute and convalescent phases of COVID-19. The material from the prospective study consisted of cDNA or gDNA derived from T cells, B-cell-depleted T cells, or PBMCs. Deeply sampled blood TCRbeta repertoires from subjects exposed to, actively infected with, or recovered from COVID-19 were included in the dataset. The repertoires were released in a freely available public database intended as a resource for research on the immune response to SARS-CoV-2. Samples came from the ongoing ImmuneRACE study (first 160 participants) plus 1,254 subjects from 6 global collaborators. A de-identified subject ID, COVID-19 status, age in years and sex were almost always included in the sample metadata. HLA class I and class II types, where available, came from metadata supplied by the sample provider rather than from assay-based typing.

The immunoSEQ Assay, a bias-controlled multiplex PCR, was used to amplify TCRbeta CDR3 regions from genomic DNA. Per the source publication's procedure: Within the assay, amplification of reference gene primers was used to estimate how many nucleated cells each sample contained. To quantify the absolute abundance of each unique TCRbeta CDR3 rearrangement, sequence reads were collapsed and filtered. For each sample, productive Simpson clonality was calculated as the square root of Simpson's diversity index over productive rearrangements. Here the immuneACCESS table is served through TCRdb, limited to in-frame sequences with V and J called. Missing clones are a known gap in these copies; in checked studies unresolved V genes cover under half, and the rest lacks a known reason. V and J calls plus clone size are reproduced from that table; the DNA served to infer D and trimming. The sample table shows hundreds of thousands of clones, and around 87% are seen once. Jointly, the top ten make up around 1.2% of the sample.

Broad study findings and their caveats: The amount of clinical and demographic metadata varied by source and participant and was provided uncurated.

Whole blood was collected in K2EDTA tubes by collaborating institutions according to the institutions' own protocols. For TCRbeta analysis, collaborator samples were shipped as frozen whole blood, as isolated PBMCs, or as DNA extracted from either sample type. Trimming removed 6 bases from V and 6 bases from J, leaving 17 bases between the germline ends. CDR1 is given as MNHEY and CDR2 as SVGEGT, both from the germline V gene. Counted from cysteine to phenylalanine, this CDR3 has 14 amino acids. The only DNA kept is the CDR3, 42 bases in frame from the first base. This clone occurred a few times. The antigen this receptor binds is unknown. No base-level quality is on record; no much larger clone is a single base apart.

The sequence came from a man aged 70-80 years with acute or convalescent COVID-19. Rearrangement joined TRBV6-2 or TRBV6-3 to TRBJ1-1; TRBD1 is possibly the D segment (6 matching bases). The sequenced sample was peripheral blood. The CDR3 region: CASSRPRGSSEAFF. Here is the DNA: TGTGCCAGCAGCCGACCCAGGGGCTCGTCTGAAGCTTTCTTT.